These T cell receptor beta chains were read from a single sample in a study of shared clonotypes between healthy human individuals. TCRdb's table, derived via immunoSEQ multiplex PCR, lists solely in-frame clones and lacks some. The repertoire includes about 92,000 clones, 68% of them detected once, and approximately 50% sits in the top ten. The specimen sequenced was memory CD8+ T cells sorted from blood. These receptors were obtained from a man aged 25-45 years in good health. Both conserved end residues are part of each CDR3. The order of the fields is clone size, V gene, D gene, J gene, CDR3 DNA, CDR3 protein. A D gene is named only where the DNA matches it firmly. The size field is filled for only some rows; it gives once, few, many or a size class.

clone_size: few
v_call: TRBV9
d_call: -
j_call: TRBJ2-2
cdr3_nt: TGTGCCAGCAGCGACCCGCCGGGGATCACCGGGGAGCTGTTTTTT
cdr3_aa: CASSDPPGITGELFF

clone_size: -
v_call: TRBV28
d_call: -
j_call: TRBJ1-4
cdr3_nt: TGTGCCAGCAGTTTGGATTTGGGTTTGGGTGAAAAACTGTTTTTT
cdr3_aa: CASSLDLGLGEKLFF

clone_size: -
v_call: TRBV18
d_call: TRBD2
j_call: TRBJ2-5
cdr3_nt: TGTGCCAGCTCACCCGCATCGGGACTAGCTCTTGCAGAGACCCAGTACTTC
cdr3_aa: CASSPASGLALAETQYF

clone_size: -
v_call: TRBV11-2
d_call: -
j_call: TRBJ2-5
cdr3_nt: TGTGCCAGCAGTAAAGCGGAGACCCAGTACTTC
cdr3_aa: CASSKAETQYF

clone_size: -
v_call: TRBV7-9
d_call: -
j_call: TRBJ2-5
cdr3_nt: TGTGCCAGCAGCCGAGATATGGCGGGAGAGACCCAGTACTTC
cdr3_aa: CASSRDMAGETQYF

clone_size: -
v_call: TRBV28
d_call: -
j_call: TRBJ2-1
cdr3_nt: TGTGCCAGCAGTTCCCCCGGGACTCACAATGAGCAGTTCTTC
cdr3_aa: CASSSPGTHNEQFF

clone_size: few
v_call: TRBV13
d_call: TRBD1
j_call: TRBJ2-5
cdr3_nt: TGTGCCAGCAGCGGCCCCCCAGGGGGCTTAAAAGAGACCCAGTACTTC
cdr3_aa: CASSGPPGGLKETQYF

clone_size: once
v_call: TRBV7-9
d_call: TRBD2
j_call: TRBJ2-2
cdr3_nt: TGTGCCAGCAGCTTCTCCGGACTAGCGGGAGGCACCGGGGAGCTGTTTTTT
cdr3_aa: CASSFSGLAGGTGELFF

clone_size: -
v_call: TRBV6-1
d_call: -
j_call: TRBJ2-1
cdr3_nt: TGTGCCAGCGCGTCAGGGGACAATGAGCAGTTCTTC
cdr3_aa: CASASGDNEQFF

clone_size: few
v_call: TRBV13
d_call: TRBD2
j_call: TRBJ2-1
cdr3_nt: TGTGCCAGCAGCCCGCCGGAGCTAGCGGACAATGAGCAGTTCTTC
cdr3_aa: CASSPPELADNEQFF

clone_size: -
v_call: TRBV10-3
d_call: -
j_call: TRBJ2-2
cdr3_nt: TGTGCCATCAGTAAGAGTAAGGCGGACACCGGGGAGCTGTTTTTT
cdr3_aa: CAISKSKADTGELFF

clone_size: -
v_call: TRBV27
d_call: -
j_call: TRBJ2-7
cdr3_nt: TGTGCCAACACTGAGAACGAGCAGTACTTC
cdr3_aa: CANTENEQYF

clone_size: -
v_call: TRBV4-1
d_call: -
j_call: TRBJ1-2
cdr3_nt: TGCGCCAGCAGCCAAGAGCTGGGGTGGTATGGCTACACCTTC
cdr3_aa: CASSQELGWYGYTF

clone_size: few
v_call: TRBV5-1
d_call: -
j_call: TRBJ2-7
cdr3_nt: TGCGCCAGCAGCTTGGAGGCAGGTATTTACGAGCAGTACTTC
cdr3_aa: CASSLEAGIYEQYF

clone_size: -
v_call: TRBV7-8
d_call: -
j_call: TRBJ2-1
cdr3_nt: TGTGCCAGCAGCCAAGATGGACATGAGCAGTTCTTC
cdr3_aa: CASSQDGHEQFF

clone_size: -
v_call: TRBV19
d_call: -
j_call: TRBJ1-2
cdr3_nt: TGTGCCAGTAGTACCCTCGCGGGACGAATAGCTAACTATGGCTACACCTTC
cdr3_aa: CASSTLAGRIANYGYTF

clone_size: few
v_call: TRBV7-6
d_call: -
j_call: TRBJ2-7
cdr3_nt: TGTGCCAGCAGCTTAAGCCCGAGCTCCTACGAGCAGTACTTC
cdr3_aa: CASSLSPSSYEQYF

clone_size: -
v_call: TRBV30
d_call: TRBD2
j_call: TRBJ2-7
cdr3_nt: TGTGCCTGGAGTGGCCCCCTAGCGGGAGGGCCGAAACTTTACGAGCAGTACTTC
cdr3_aa: CAWSGPLAGGPKLYEQYF